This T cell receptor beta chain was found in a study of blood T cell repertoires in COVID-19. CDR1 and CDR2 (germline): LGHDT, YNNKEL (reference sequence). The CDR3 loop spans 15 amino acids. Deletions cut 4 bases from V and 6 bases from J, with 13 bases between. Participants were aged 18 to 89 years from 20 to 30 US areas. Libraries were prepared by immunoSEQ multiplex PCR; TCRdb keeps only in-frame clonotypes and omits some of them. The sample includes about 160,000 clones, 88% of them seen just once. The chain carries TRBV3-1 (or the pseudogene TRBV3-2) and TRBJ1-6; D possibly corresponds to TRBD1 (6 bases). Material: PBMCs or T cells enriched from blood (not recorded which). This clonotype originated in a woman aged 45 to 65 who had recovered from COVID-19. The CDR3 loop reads CASSPATGRNSPLHF. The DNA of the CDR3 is TGTGCCAGCAGCCCAGCGACAGGACGTAATTCACCCCTCCACTTT.